These T cell receptor beta chains were read from a single sample in a study of blood T cell repertoires in COVID-19. This table comes from immunoSEQ multiplex PCR, and its TCRdb copy is limited to in-frame clones, with some not included. The table includes about 160,000 clones, under 90% detected once. Material: peripheral blood. All receptors derive from an elderly woman with active or convalescent COVID-19. The CDR3 runs from the conserved cysteine through the conserved F or W. Fields, in order: clone size, V gene, J gene, D gene, CDR3 protein, CDR3 DNA. D genes are given only for firm matches. Not every row has a clone size; where given, it reads once, few, many or a size class.

size: NA
V: TRBV5-4
J: TRBJ2-4
D: NA
CDR3: CASSLVGVGNIQYF
DNA: TGTGCCAGCAGCTTGGTAGGGGTGGGAAACATTCAGTACTTC

size: NA
V: TRBV15
J: TRBJ2-3
D: TRBD2
CDR3: CATSRDRLAEVTDTQYF
DNA: TGTGCCACCAGCAGAGATCGGCTAGCGGAGGTCACAGATACGCAGTATTTT

size: NA
V: TRBV5-1
J: TRBJ2-5
D: TRBD2
CDR3: CASSWGGETQYF
DNA: TGCGCCAGCTCCTGGGGGGGAGAGACCCAGTACTTC

size: NA
V: TRBV6-2/TRBV6-3
J: TRBJ2-7
D: TRBD2
CDR3: CASSYPRGEAYEQYF
DNA: TGTGCCAGCAGTTACCCCCGGGGGGAGGCCTACGAGCAGTACTTC

size: NA
V: TRBV5-1
J: TRBJ2-1
D: TRBD1
CDR3: CASSLEASRQGKKFF
DNA: TGCGCCAGCAGCTTGGAGGCGTCGAGACAGGGAAAGAAGTTCTTC

size: NA
V: TRBV4-2
J: TRBJ2-5
D: TRBD2
CDR3: CASSQEGGRPETQYF
DNA: TGTGCCAGCAGCCAAGAAGGCGGGAGGCCAGAGACCCAGTACTTC

size: NA
V: TRBV3-1/TRBV3-2
J: TRBJ2-7
D: NA
CDR3: CASSQDGGAEQYF
DNA: TGTGCCAGCAGCCAAGATGGCGGTGCCGAGCAGTACTTC

size: NA
V: TRBV5-4
J: TRBJ2-7
D: TRBD2
CDR3: CASSLSGVVSYEQYF
DNA: TGTGCCAGCAGCTTGAGCGGGGTGGTCTCCTACGAGCAGTACTTC

size: NA
V: TRBV20-1
J: TRBJ2-7
D: TRBD2
CDR3: CSAGEGYEQYF
DNA: TGCAGTGCCGGGGAGGGCTACGAGCAGTACTTC

size: NA
V: TRBV6-1
J: TRBJ1-2
D: TRBD1
CDR3: CASSEAMTGPYGYTF
DNA: TGTGCCAGCAGTGAAGCGATGACAGGGCCCTATGGCTACACCTTC

size: NA
V: TRBV13
J: TRBJ1-4
D: NA
CDR3: CASSTRQTATNEKLFF
DNA: TGTGCCAGCAGCACACGACAGACTGCAACTAATGAAAAACTGTTTTTT

size: NA
V: TRBV4-2
J: TRBJ2-1
D: TRBD2
CDR3: CASSPKISGTRSDEQFF
DNA: TGTGCCAGCAGCCCCAAAATTAGCGGGACTCGATCCGATGAGCAGTTCTTC

size: NA
V: TRBV27
J: TRBJ1-1
D: NA
CDR3: CASSSSAGTEAFF
DNA: NA

size: NA
V: TRBV6-1
J: TRBJ2-4
D: NA
CDR3: CASSDSRSTSQNIQYF
DNA: TGTGCCAGCAGTGACAGCAGGAGTACTAGCCAAAACATTCAGTACTTC

size: NA
V: TRBV5-8
J: TRBJ2-1
D: NA
CDR3: CASSLVELQYNEQFF
DNA: TGTGCCAGCAGCCTCGTGGAGCTCCAATACAATGAGCAGTTCTTC

size: NA
V: TRBV28
J: TRBJ2-7
D: TRBD2
CDR3: CASSLSGTGGYEQYF
DNA: TGTGCCAGCAGTTTGAGCGGGACGGGGGGCTACGAGCAGTACTTC

size: few
V: TRBV19
J: TRBJ1-5
D: NA
CDR3: CASRLQGNQPQHF
DNA: TGTGCCAGTAGGCTTCAGGGGAATCAGCCCCAGCATTTT

size: NA
V: TRBV18
J: TRBJ1-4
D: TRBD1
CDR3: CASSPSGTGEEKLFF
DNA: TGTGCCAGCTCACCGTCCGGGACAGGGGAAGAAAAACTGTTTTTT

size: NA
V: TRBV6-1
J: TRBJ2-2
D: TRBD2
CDR3: CASSELAGAGGELFF
DNA: TGTGCCAGCAGTGAACTAGCGGGAGCGGGCGGGGAGCTGTTTTTT

size: NA
V: TRBV28
J: TRBJ1-5
D: NA
CDR3: CASTPLGVWGGNQPQHF
DNA: TGTGCCAGCACCCCCTTGGGGGTATGGGGGGGCAATCAGCCCCAGCATTTT

size: NA
V: TRBV19
J: TRBJ1-1
D: NA
CDR3: CASSIGLDRTNTEAFF
DNA: TGTGCCAGTAGTATAGGCCTGGACAGAACGAACACTGAAGCTTTCTTT

size: NA
V: TRBV19
J: TRBJ1-5
D: NA
CDR3: CASTDSGGHSNQPQHF
DNA: TGTGCCAGTACGGACAGTGGGGGACATAGCAATCAGCCCCAGCATTTT

size: medium-sized
V: TRBV20-1
J: TRBJ2-4
D: TRBD2
CDR3: CSASASGSAKNIQYF
DNA: TGCAGTGCTAGTGCGAGCGGGAGTGCCAAAAACATTCAGTACTTC

size: NA
V: TRBV4-2
J: TRBJ2-1
D: TRBD2
CDR3: CASSPWTSGRNMEFGYDEQFF
DNA: TGTGCCAGCAGCCCCTGGACTAGCGGGAGGAATATGGAGTTCGGGTACGATGAGCAGTTCTTC

size: NA
V: TRBV18
J: TRBJ2-6
D: TRBD1
CDR3: CASSRRGGQGSGGANVLTF
DNA: TGTGCCAGCTCAAGGAGAGGGGGCCAGGGGTCGGGAGGGGCCAACGTCCTGACTTTC

size: once
V: TRBV27
J: TRBJ1-2
D: NA
CDR3: CASSYTGNYGYTF
DNA: TGTGCCAGCAGTTATACAGGGAACTATGGCTACACCTTC

size: NA
V: TRBV5-5
J: TRBJ1-4
D: NA
CDR3: CASSSTQGPIANEKLFF
DNA: TGTGCCAGCAGCTCCACGCAGGGTCCCATCGCTAATGAAAAACTGTTTTTT

size: NA
V: TRBV19
J: TRBJ2-7
D: NA
CDR3: CASSDKNGEQYF
DNA: TGTGCCAGCTCGGACAAAAATGGAGAGCAGTACTTC

size: once
V: TRBV6-5
J: TRBJ1-2
D: NA
CDR3: CASTRQGYYGYTF
DNA: TGTGCCAGCACGAGGCAGGGGTACTATGGCTACACCTTC

size: few
V: TRBV14
J: TRBJ2-1
D: TRBD1
CDR3: CASSTGALGYNEQFF
DNA: TGTGCCAGCAGCACAGGGGCACTTGGCTACAATGAGCAGTTCTTC

size: NA
V: TRBV5-1
J: TRBJ2-5
D: NA
CDR3: CASSLAEGRETQYF
DNA: TGCGCCAGCAGCTTGGCGGAGGGGCGGGAGACCCAGTACTTC

size: NA
V: TRBV19
J: TRBJ2-7
D: NA
CDR3: CASSIAGGEIYEQYF
DNA: TGTGCCAGTAGTATCGCCGGGGGAGAAATCTACGAGCAGTACTTC

size: NA
V: TRBV2
J: TRBJ2-2
D: TRBD2
CDR3: CASNKPGLAGSYRELFF
DNA: TGTGCCAGCAACAAACCGGGACTAGCGGGATCCTACCGGGAGCTGTTTTTT

size: NA
V: TRBV15
J: TRBJ1-3
D: NA
CDR3: CATSRDVGGAGNTIYF
DNA: TGTGCCACCAGCAGAGATGTAGGGGGAGCTGGAAACACCATATATTTT

size: once
V: TRBV2
J: TRBJ2-1
D: NA
CDR3: CASRPLLGGRDEQFF
DNA: TGTGCCAGCAGACCCCTTCTCGGGGGAAGGGATGAGCAGTTCTTC

size: few
V: TRBV2
J: TRBJ1-5
D: TRBD1
CDR3: CASTVQDRGGQPQHF
DNA: TGTGCCAGCACCGTTCAGGACAGGGGAGGCCAGCCCCAGCATTTT

size: NA
V: TRBV5-1
J: TRBJ1-1
D: TRBD1
CDR3: CASSSPTGGIKAEAFF
DNA: TGCGCCAGCAGCTCCCCTACAGGGGGCATCAAAGCTGAAGCTTTCTTT

size: once
V: TRBV28
J: TRBJ1-1
D: NA
CDR3: CASSSLVLQGEAFF
DNA: TGTGCCAGCAGTTCCCTCGTCTTACAGGGTGAAGCTTTCTTT

size: NA
V: TRBV6-1
J: TRBJ1-3
D: TRBD1
CDR3: CASSEVNRGGNTIYF
DNA: TGTGCCAGCAGTGAAGTAAACAGGGGAGGAAACACCATATATTTT

size: once
V: TRBV5-8
J: TRBJ2-7
D: TRBD2
CDR3: CASSWGLAVTYEQYF
DNA: TGTGCCAGCAGCTGGGGACTAGCCGTGACCTACGAGCAGTACTTC

size: once
V: TRBV6-5
J: TRBJ1-4
D: NA
CDR3: CASSYSGGGTNEKLFF
DNA: TGTGCCAGCAGTTACTCTGGGGGGGGGACTAATGAAAAACTGTTTTTT

size: NA
V: TRBV6-2/TRBV6-3
J: TRBJ2-7
D: NA
CDR3: CASSYRAYNSYEQYF
DNA: TGTGCCAGCAGTTACAGAGCGTACAACTCCTACGAGCAGTACTTC

size: NA
V: TRBV11-2
J: TRBJ2-7
D: NA
CDR3: CASSVYYEQYF
DNA: TGTGCCAGCAGCGTCTACTACGAGCAGTACTTC

size: NA
V: TRBV25-1
J: TRBJ2-1
D: TRBD1
CDR3: CASSELTPGTGVENEQFF
DNA: TGTGCCAGCAGTGAATTAACTCCCGGGACAGGGGTCGAAAATGAGCAGTTCTTC

size: few
V: TRBV7-6
J: TRBJ2-3
D: NA
CDR3: CASSLNGAGATDTQYF
DNA: TGTGCCAGCAGCCTCAATGGGGCAGGCGCAACAGATACGCAGTATTTT

size: NA
V: TRBV5-4
J: TRBJ2-1
D: TRBD2
CDR3: CASSLTSAYNEQFF
DNA: TGTGCCAGCAGCTTAACTAGCGCTTACAATGAGCAGTTCTTC

size: NA
V: TRBV2
J: TRBJ1-5
D: NA
CDR3: CASSLRGDSNQPQHF
DNA: TGTGCCAGCAGCCTTCGGGGGGATAGCAATCAGCCCCAGCATTTT

size: few
V: TRBV19
J: TRBJ1-5
D: NA
CDR3: CASSIPRSRQPQHF
DNA: TGTGCCAGTAGTATCCCCCGCTCTCGGCAGCCCCAGCATTTT